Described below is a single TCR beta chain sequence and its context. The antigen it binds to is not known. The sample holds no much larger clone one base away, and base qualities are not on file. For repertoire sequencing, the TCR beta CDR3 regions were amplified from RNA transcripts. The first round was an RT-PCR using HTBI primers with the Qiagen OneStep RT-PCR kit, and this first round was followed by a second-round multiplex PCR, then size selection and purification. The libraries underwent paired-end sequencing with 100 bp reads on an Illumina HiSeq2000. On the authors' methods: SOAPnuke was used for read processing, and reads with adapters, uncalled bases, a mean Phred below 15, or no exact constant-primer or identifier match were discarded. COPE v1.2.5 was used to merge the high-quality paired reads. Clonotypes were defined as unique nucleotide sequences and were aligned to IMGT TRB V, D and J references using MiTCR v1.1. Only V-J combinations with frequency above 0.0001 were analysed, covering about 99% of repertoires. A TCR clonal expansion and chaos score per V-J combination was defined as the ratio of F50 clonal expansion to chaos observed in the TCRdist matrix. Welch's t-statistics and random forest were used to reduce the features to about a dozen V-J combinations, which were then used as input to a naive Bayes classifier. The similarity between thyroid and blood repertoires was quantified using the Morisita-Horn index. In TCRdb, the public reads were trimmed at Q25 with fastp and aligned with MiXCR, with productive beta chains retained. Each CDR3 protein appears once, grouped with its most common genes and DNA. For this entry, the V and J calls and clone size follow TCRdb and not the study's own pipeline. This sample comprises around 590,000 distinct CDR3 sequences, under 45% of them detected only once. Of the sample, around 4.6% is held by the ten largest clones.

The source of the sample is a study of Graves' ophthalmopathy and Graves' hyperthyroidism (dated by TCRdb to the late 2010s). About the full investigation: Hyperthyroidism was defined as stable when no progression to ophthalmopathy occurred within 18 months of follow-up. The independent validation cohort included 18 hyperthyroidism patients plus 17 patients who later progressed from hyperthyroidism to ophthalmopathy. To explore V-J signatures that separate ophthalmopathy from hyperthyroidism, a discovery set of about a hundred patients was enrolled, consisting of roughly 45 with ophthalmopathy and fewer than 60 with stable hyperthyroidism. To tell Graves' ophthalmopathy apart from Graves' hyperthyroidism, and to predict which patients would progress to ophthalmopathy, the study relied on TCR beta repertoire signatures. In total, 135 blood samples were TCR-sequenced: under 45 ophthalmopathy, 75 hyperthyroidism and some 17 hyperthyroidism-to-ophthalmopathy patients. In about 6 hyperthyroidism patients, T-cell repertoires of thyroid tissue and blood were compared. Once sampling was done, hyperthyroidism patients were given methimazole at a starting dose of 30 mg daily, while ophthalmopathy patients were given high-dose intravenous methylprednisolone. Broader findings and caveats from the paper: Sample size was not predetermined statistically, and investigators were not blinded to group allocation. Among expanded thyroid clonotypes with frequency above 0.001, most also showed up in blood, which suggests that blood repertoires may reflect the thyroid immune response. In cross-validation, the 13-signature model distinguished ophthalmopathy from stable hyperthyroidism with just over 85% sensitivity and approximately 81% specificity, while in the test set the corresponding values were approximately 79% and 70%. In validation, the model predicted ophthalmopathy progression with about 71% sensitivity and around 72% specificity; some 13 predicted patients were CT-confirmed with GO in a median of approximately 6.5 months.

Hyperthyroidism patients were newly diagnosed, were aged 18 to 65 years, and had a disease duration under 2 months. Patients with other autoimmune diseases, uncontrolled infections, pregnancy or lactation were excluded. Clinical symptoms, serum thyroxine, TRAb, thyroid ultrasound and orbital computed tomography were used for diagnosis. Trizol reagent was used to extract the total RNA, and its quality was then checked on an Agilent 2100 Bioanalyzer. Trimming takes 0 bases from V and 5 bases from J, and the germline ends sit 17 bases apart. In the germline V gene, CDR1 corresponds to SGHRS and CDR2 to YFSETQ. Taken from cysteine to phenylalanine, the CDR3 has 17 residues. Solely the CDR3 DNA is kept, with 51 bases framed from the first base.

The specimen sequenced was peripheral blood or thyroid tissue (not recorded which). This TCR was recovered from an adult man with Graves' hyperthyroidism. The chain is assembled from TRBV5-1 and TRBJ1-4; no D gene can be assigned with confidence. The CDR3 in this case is CASSLGELGLKNEKLFF. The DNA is TGCGCCAGCAGCTTGGGGGAGTTGGGTTTAAAGAATGAAAAACTGTTTTTT.